This T cell receptor beta chain was found in a study of shared clonotypes between healthy human individuals. Study in general: CD8 memory received one plate per donor, CD8 naive two, CD4 memory three and CD4 naive three. Notes on the study in general: Larger richness was generally estimated for naive than memory subsets.

V lost 2 bases, J lost 0 bases, and 3 bases stayed unmatched. Germline assignment: CDR1 MDHEN and CDR2 SYDVKM. The CDR3 totals 18 residues. The protocol was immunoSEQ multiplex PCR, while the TCRdb copy is restricted to in-frame clones and leaves out a portion. The data contain 560,000 or so clones, about 96% of them singletons. Notes on this clone: The antigen is not known.

CD45RO-negative, CCR7-positively selected cells formed the naive CD8 fraction, excluding terminally differentiated effector memory CD45RA+ cells. The chain couples TRBV28 to TRBJ2-1, with TRBD2 matching 14 bases. This receptor was identified in a woman aged 30 to 39 in good health. The sequenced sample was naive CD8+ T cells sorted from blood. The CDR3 spells CASSLPGTSGSSYNEQFF. The DNA for the CDR3 is TGTGCCAGCAGTTTACCAGGGACTAGCGGGAGCTCCTACAATGAGCAGTTCTTC.